The T cell receptor (beta chain) described here comes from a study of beta chain features in type 1 diabetes. Findings and limits, study-wide: Naive, central memory and Treg TCRB repertoires appeared more alike in patients than in healthy donors. The study left unresolved whether HLA type influences TCRB rearrangement.

The CDR3 has 13 residues. J lost 1 base, V lost 6 bases, and 2 bases had no gene match. Per germline, CDR1 SGHRS and CDR2 YFSETQ. Based on CD45RO/CCR7/CD25/CD127/CD95/CD27, CD4+ regulatory, stem cell-like memory, naive and central memory cells were sorted. Post-sort purity exceeded 95% for all sorted populations. This clone came up once. The target antigen is unknown. All of the isolated RNA was reverse transcribed, so expressed TCRB transcripts were sequenced. Profiling relied on immunoSEQ multiplex PCR, and the TCRdb table lists in-frame clones only, not all of them. This table has about 350,000 clones, around a fifth appearing once.

The sequence was obtained from a woman under 30 in good health. Sequencing was carried out using naive CD4+ T cells from blood. This chain connects TRBV5-1 to TRBJ1-1, with 8 bases aligning to TRBD1. In DNA form, the CDR3 reads TGCGCCAGCAATGGACAGGGGAACACTGAAGCTTTCTTT. Its translation: CASNGQGNTEAFF. The full variable domain, in which reference TRBV5-1 and TRBJ1-1 provide the parts outside the CDR3, is KAGVTQTPRYLIKTRGQQVTLSCSPISGHRSVSWYQQTPGQGLQFLFEYFSETQRNKGNFPGRFSGRQFSNSRSEMNVSTLELGDSALYLCASNGQGNTEAFFGQGTRLTVV.